The 20 T cell receptor beta chains listed next were all sequenced from one sample in a study of blood T cells in healthy people across ages. Through a sample-barcoded 5' primer and a J-beta primer mix, a second PCR was run for roughly 6 to 11 cycles. MiXCR, applied by TCRdb to the 5' RACE reads, yields one record per CDR3 protein. The profile covers around 1.5 million distinct CDR3 sequences, with 55% to 75% appearing a single time and 6.7% taken by the ten largest. The sample consisted of blood. Every receptor here comes from a man between 18 and 29 years old in good health.

This clonotype was observed a few times. The gene calls are TRBV13 and TRBJ1-1; tentatively, D is TRBD1 (6 bases). In germline, CDR1 is PRHDT, CDR2 FYEKMQ (reference sequence). V was clipped by 3 bases and J by 6 bases, with 20 bases between them. The CDR3 totals 16 residues. CDR3 bases: TGTGCCAGCAGCTTCCTCGACAGGAGAGTTCTCCCTGAAGCTTTCTTT. Protein: CASSFLDRRVLPEAFF.

The chain joins TRBV25-1 to TRBJ1-2; 7 bases match TRBD1. V shed 3 bases and J 0 bases; nucleotides not matched to a gene: 4. CDR1 is MGHDK and CDR2 is SYGVNS in the germline V gene. The CDR3 contains 15 residues. The CDR3 sequence: CASSDGTATNYGYTF. The CDR3 DNA sequence: TGTGCCAGCAGTGACGGGACAGCTACTAACTATGGCTACACCTTC.

Only a few counts were recorded for this clonotype. The gene calls are TRBV29-1 and TRBJ2-7; possible D gene TRBD1, 6 bases. Germline loops: CDR1 SQVTM, CDR2 ANQGSEA. The CDR3 spans 15 residues. V lost 5 bases and J 2 bases, leaving 19 bases between the germline ends. Here the CDR3 DNA reads TGCAGCGTTTGGGGAACCGGGACACCACCCTACGAGCAGTACTTC. It encodes CSVWGTGTPPYEQYF.

In DNA, the CDR3 is TGTGCCAGCAGTTCGGGGACTCTTAGTAATGAGCAGTTCTTC. This translates into CASSSGTLSNEQFF. J is TRBJ2-1 and V is TRBV28; D is possibly TRBD2 (6 bases). Trimming left V 4 bases short and J 7 bases short, with 14 bases between. The V gene's germline CDR1 is MDHEN and CDR2 SYDVKM. CDR3 length equals 14 residues.

The rearrangement links TRBV3-1 to TRBJ2-5; TRBD1 agrees at 9 bases. Germline lookup yields CDR1 LGHDT and CDR2 YNNKEL (reference sequence). The CDR3 loop spans 14 amino acids. The V and J ends lost 5 bases and 5 bases, in that order; junction bases with no gene match: 6. The CDR3 region is CASSFGTGRETQYF. As DNA, the CDR3 is TGTGCCAGCAGCTTCGGGACAGGGCGGGAGACCCAGTACTTC.

Turning to this clonotype: Germline and junction disagree at one end, which may indicate a read error. The chain employs TRBV27 and TRBJ2-3; D gene unclear. Germline CDR1 is MNHEY and CDR2 is SMNVEV (reference sequence). There are 14 residues in the CDR3. The chain's CDR3 is CASGLWVDTDTQYF. In DNA form, the CDR3 reads TGTGCCAGCGGTTTATGGGTAGACACAGATACGCAGTATTTT.

This clonotype was seen a handful of times. The genes are TRBV7-9 and TRBJ2-1; possible D gene TRBD1, 6 bases. The V end lost 2 bases, the J end lost 14 bases, and 16 bases lay between the germline ends. Germline V gives CDR1 SEHNR, CDR2 FQNEAQ (reference sequence). The CDR3 is 13 amino acids. The CDR3, as DNA: TGTGCCAGCAGCTTAAGTGCGTCTGCAGGGGAGTTCTTC. As protein: CASSLSASAGEFF.

In this sample, this clonotype turned up once. V gene TRBV3-1 combines with J gene TRBJ2-7; D perhaps matches TRBD1 (5 bases). Germline V gene lookup returns CDR1 LGHDT and CDR2 YNNKEL (reference sequence). The CDR3 totals 15 residues. Trimming cost V 3 bases and J 0 bases, with 12 bases left between them. CDR3 residues: CASSQIPTVSYEQYF. CDR3 coding DNA: TGTGCCAGCAGCCAGATTCCGACAGTCTCCTACGAGCAGTACTTC.

This clonotype occurred a few times. The chain employs TRBV20-1 and TRBJ2-7, with D hard to call. Germline loops: CDR1 DFQATT, CDR2 SNEGSKA (reference sequence). The length of the CDR3 is 14 residues. V lost 3 bases and J lost 4, with 16 bases in between. The chain's CDR3 is CSARSLPEPYEQYF. CDR3 DNA: TGCAGTGCTAGGAGCCTACCGGAACCTTACGAGCAGTACTTC.

A few counts support this clonotype. The CDR3 region has the DNA TGTGCCAGCAGGATTAGCGGGAGGGCCAGATTTTCCGGGGAGCTGTTTTTT. Translated: CASRISGRARFSGELFF. V gene TRBV27 combines with J gene TRBJ2-2; 11 bases line up with TRBD2. V shed 6 bases and J 6 bases; nucleotides not matched to a gene: 12. Germline loops: CDR1 MNHEY, CDR2 SMNVEV (reference sequence). CDR3 size: 17 residues.

CDR3 sequence (DNA): TGTGCCAGCAGCCAGGGACAGGGCTTCGGCTACACCTTC. Translated: CASSQGQGFGYTF. This chain joins TRBV14 and TRBJ1-2; 9 bases fit TRBD1. Germline V gene data show CDR1 as SGHDN and CDR2 as FVKESK. This CDR3 has 13 amino acids. V trimming: 3 bases; J trimming: 8 bases; junction bases outside the gene matches: 4.

The V and J genes are TRBV6-2 or TRBV6-3 and TRBJ2-4, with 11 bases matching TRBD1. Trimming at V came to 0 bases and at J to 7 bases, leaving 5 bases not matched to a gene. The CDR3 is 16 residues long. Germline V gives CDR1 MNHEY, CDR2 SVGEGT. CDR3 region: CASSYSKGDRGNIQYF. As DNA, the CDR3 is TGTGCCAGCAGTTACTCGAAGGGGGACAGGGGGAACATTCAGTACTTC.

This sequence joins TRBV25-1 and TRBJ1-2; D is unclear. V lost 3 bases and J lost 3, with 11 bases in between. The CDR3 covers 14 residues. Germline V CDR1 and CDR2: MGHDK, SYGVNS. CDR3 sequence reads: CASSDRMSDYGYTF. As DNA, the CDR3 is TGTGCCAGCAGTGATCGTATGTCAGACTATGGCTACACCTTC.

The J gene is TRBJ2-7, the V gene TRBV4-2, with D possibly called TRBD1 or TRBD2 (5 bases each). Germline CDR1 LGHNA, CDR2 YNFKEQ. V lost 4 bases and J lost 4, with 20 bases in between. The length of the CDR3 is 16 residues. CDR3 in amino acids: CASSPAPGTASYEQYF. The DNA for the CDR3 is TGTGCCAGCAGCCCCGCACCGGGGACCGCATCTTACGAGCAGTACTTC.

The chain has TRBV6-5 and TRBJ2-5, with TRBD2 matching 7 bases. With 0 bases clipped from V and 3 bases from J, the junction kept 4 bases outside the gene matches. In germline, CDR1 is MNHEY, CDR2 SVGAGI. This CDR3 comprises 15 residues. The CDR3 is CASSYSGLPKETQYF. The CDR3 DNA sequence: TGTGCCAGCAGTTACTCGGGACTACCAAAAGAGACCCAGTACTTC.

This chain links TRBV10-3 with TRBJ2-7, with D possibly being TRBD1 (8 bases). Germline V CDR1 and CDR2: ENHRY, SYGVKD. Trimming pared 4 bases from V and 3 bases from J, leaving 31 bases between. The CDR3 runs 20 residues. The CDR3: CAISGEGTGLRIGTNYEQYF. The CDR3 region has the DNA TGTGCCATCAGTGGGGAGGGGACAGGTTTAAGGATCGGGACGAACTACGAGCAGTACTTC.

The chain joins TRBV6-5 to TRBJ2-1; 7 bases fit TRBD2. The CDR3 has 13 residues. V lost 2 bases, J lost 14 bases, and 9 bases stayed unmatched. CDR1 and CDR2 (germline): MNHEY, SVGAGI. CDR3 bases: TGTGCCAGCAGTTACCAAGCGGGGTCGGGAAAGTTCTTC. Translated: CASSYQAGSGKFF.

This chain connects TRBV6-1 to TRBJ1-6; 7 nucleotides agree with TRBD1. The CDR3 runs to 14 residues. V shed 8 bases, J shed 1 base, and the junction held 2 bases outside the gene matches. CDR1 is MNHNS, CDR2 SASEGT, per germline. This CDR3 is CASDRASYNSPLHF. The CDR3 DNA sequence: TGTGCCAGCGACAGGGCATCCTATAATTCACCCCTCCACTTT.

This chain uses TRBV6-5 with TRBJ1-1; perhaps TRBD1 as D (6 bases). The CDR3 extends over 15 amino acids. Germline CDR1 is MNHEY and CDR2 is SVGAGI. V lost 2 bases, J lost 4 bases, and 14 bases lay in between. CDR3 region: CASSYTIGGTTEAFF. The DNA for the CDR3 is TGTGCCAGCAGTTACACGATAGGGGGGACCACTGAAGCTTTCTTT.

V usage is TRBV6-5 and J usage is TRBJ2-5; the match to TRBD2 covers 8 bases. Losses at the gene ends were 5 bases for V and 5 bases for J; bases not matched to a gene: 7. The CDR3 runs 14 residues. Germline CDR1 is MNHEY and CDR2 is SVGAGI. The CDR3 nucleotides read TGTGCCAGCAGTACGGGGGGGCGCTTCGAGACCCAGTACTTC. Translated, it gives CASSTGGRFETQYF.